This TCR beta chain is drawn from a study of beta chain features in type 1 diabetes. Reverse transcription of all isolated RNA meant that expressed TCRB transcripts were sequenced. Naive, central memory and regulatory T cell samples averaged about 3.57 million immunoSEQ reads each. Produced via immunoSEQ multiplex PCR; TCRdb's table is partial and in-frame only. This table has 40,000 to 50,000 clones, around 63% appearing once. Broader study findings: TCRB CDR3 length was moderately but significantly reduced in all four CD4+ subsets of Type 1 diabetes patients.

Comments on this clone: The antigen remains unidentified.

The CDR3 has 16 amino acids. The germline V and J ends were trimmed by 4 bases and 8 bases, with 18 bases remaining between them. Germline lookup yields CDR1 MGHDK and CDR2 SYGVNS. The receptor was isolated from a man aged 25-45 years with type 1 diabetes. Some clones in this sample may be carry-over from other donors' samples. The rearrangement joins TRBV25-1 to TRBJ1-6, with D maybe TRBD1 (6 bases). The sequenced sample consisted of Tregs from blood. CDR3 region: CASSGSRDIRYSPLHF. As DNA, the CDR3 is TGTGCCAGCAGTGGATCCCGGGACATCAGATATTCACCCCTCCACTTT.